A single sample gave rise to the 7 T cell receptor beta chains below, sequenced in a study of T cell changes during pregnancy in multiple sclerosis. The table came from immunoSEQ multiplex PCR; TCRdb's copy has only in-frame clones and leaves some out. The table shows tens of thousands of clones, with approximately 93% occurring only once. The sample here was peripheral blood, taken in the first trimester of pregnancy. These receptors all come from a female donor with multiple sclerosis, enrolled in a pregnancy study.

The rearrangement joins TRBV9 to TRBJ2-5; the match to TRBD2 covers 10 bases. The ends lost 0 bases at V and 7 bases at J; junction bases unmatched: 6. The CDR3 spans 15 residues. Germline V gives CDR1 SGDLS, CDR2 YYNGEE. The CDR3, as DNA: TGTGCCAGCAGCGTAGAAGCGGGGGGGCTGGGGACCCAGTACTTC. Translating it yields CASSVEAGGLGTQYF. The full variable domain, its missing parts supplied by reference TRBV9 and TRBJ2-5, is DSGVTQTPKHLITATGQRVTLRCSPRSGDLSVYWYQQSLDQGLQFLIQYYNGEERAKGNILERFSAQQFPDLHSELNLSSLELGDSALYFCASSVEAGGLGTQYFGPGTRLLVL.

The chain combines TRBV6-5 with TRBJ2-3, with 10 bases fitting TRBD2. Germline-derived CDR1 and CDR2 are MNHEY and SVGAGI. J was trimmed by 1 base and V by 2 bases; bases with no gene match: 3. This CDR3 is 16 amino acids long. DNA of the CDR3: TGTGCCAGCAGTTACAAAGGGACTAGCGGCACAGATACGCAGTATTTT. It codes for CASSYKGTSGTDTQYF.

This rearrangement joins TRBV6-5 to TRBJ2-3, with 7 bases fitting TRBD2. This CDR3 has 15 residues. CDR1 and CDR2 (germline): MNHEY, SVGAGI. Germline trimming cut 6 bases from V and 4 bases from J; bases unmatched to any gene: 10. The CDR3 loop reads CASSLWRELPDTQYF. CDR3 in DNA: TGTGCCAGCAGCCTATGGCGGGAGCTTCCAGATACGCAGTATTTT.

V and J are TRBV5-8 and TRBJ1-1; 8 bases fit TRBD1. In germline, CDR1 is SGHTS, CDR2 YDEGEE. J was trimmed by 1 base and V by 5 bases; bases with no gene match: 7. The CDR3 spans 15 residues. CDR3 in DNA: TGTGCCAGCAGAGGCAGGGGGCGGGGGAACACTGAAGCTTTCTTT. Protein: CASRGRGRGNTEAFF.

The chain joins TRBV18 to TRBJ2-5, with D uncertain. This CDR3 comprises 13 residues. The germline V and J ends were trimmed by 3 bases and 2 bases, with 7 bases remaining between them. The germline CDR1 and CDR2 sequences are KGHSH and LQKENI. The CDR3 DNA sequence: TGTGCCAGCTCACCGTCGGAGCAAGAGACCCAGTACTTC. This codes for CASSPSEQETQYF. Full variable domain (remainder filled in from reference TRBV18 and TRBJ2-5): NAGVMQNPRHLVRRRGQEARLRCSPMKGHSHVYWYRQLPEEGLKFMVYLQKENIIDESGMPKERFSAEFPKEGPSILRIQQVVRGDSAAYFCASSPSEQETQYFGPGTRLLVL.

The rearrangement uses TRBV28 and TRBJ2-1; 10 bases match TRBD2. CDR1 is MDHEN and CDR2 is SYDVKM in the germline V gene. Trimming at V came to 6 bases and at J to 8 bases, leaving 4 bases not matched to a gene. The CDR3 is 13 amino acids. This CDR3 is CASRLAGPDEQFF. The DNA for the CDR3 is TGTGCCAGCAGACTAGCGGGACCGGATGAGCAGTTCTTC.

The J gene is TRBJ2-2, the V gene TRBV15; the D gene is possibly TRBD1 (5 bases). Trimming removed 4 bases from V and 5 bases from J, with 14 bases in between. The CDR3 length is 15 residues. CDR1 is LNHNV, CDR2 YYDKDF, per germline (reference sequence). CDR3 sequence reads: CATSTSQGITGELFF. Written as DNA, the CDR3 is TGTGCCACCAGCACCTCTCAGGGTATAACCGGGGAGCTGTTTTTT.